This TCR beta chain stems from a study of T cells in Graves' hyperthyroidism and ophthalmopathy. Study outcomes and limitations: Researchers report that a 13 V-J model separated ophthalmopathy from stable hyperthyroidism.

Those with hyperthyroidism were 18 to 65 years old, newly diagnosed, and ill for under 2 months. In making diagnoses, clinical symptoms, serum thyroxine and TRAb, thyroid ultrasound and orbital computed tomography were all used. V lost 8 bases and J lost 7, with 18 bases in between. CDR1 and CDR2 from the germline V gene are MNHEY and SVGEGT. The CDR3 is 13 amino acids. About this clonotype itself: What it binds is not known.

Researchers took RNA transcripts and amplified the TCR beta CDR3 regions from them. Primed by the HTBI set, a first-round RT-PCR was run on the TCR CDR3. TCRdb itself ran the multiplex PCR reads through MiXCR, one entry per CDR3 protein. In the table there are roughly 200,000 distinct CDR3 sequences, less than 20% of which are singletons. The TCR comes from a woman between 50 and 59 years old with Graves' hyperthyroidism. The sequencing sample was made of blood. The chain recombines TRBV6-2 or TRBV6-3 with TRBJ2-7; D unresolved. CDR3 amino acids: CASSAPRLKEQYF. The CDR3 region has the DNA TGTGCCAGCTCTGCCCCCCGGCTTAAGGAGCAGTACTTC.